The 2 T cell receptor beta chains in this list originate from one sample, sequenced in a study of CD8 T cells in ankylosing spondylitis. MiXCR, run by TCRdb on the 5' RACE reads, gives a single entry per CDR3 protein. The sample comprises 200,000 to 250,000 distinct CDR3 sequences, 10% to 13% of which are singletons, and over 20% rests with the top ten. Sequencing used blood, either unsorted or a sorted T cell fraction (not recorded which). These receptors were collected from a male donor with ankylosing spondylitis or in good health (not recorded which).

This clonotype was observed a few times. The rearrangement links TRBV5-1 to TRBJ2-2, with 9 nucleotides matching TRBD1. The trim removed 4 bases at V and 6 bases at J, leaving 7 bases unmatched. CDR1 is SGHRS, CDR2 YFSETQ, per germline. The CDR3 runs to 15 residues. CDR3 sequence: CASSAGQGSAGELFF. The DNA for the CDR3 is TGCGCCAGCAGCGCTGGACAGGGGTCGGCCGGGGAGCTGTTTTTT.

This clonotype has a count of ten or more. The CDR3 is CASSLGTGLGNQPQHF. DNA of the CDR3: TGTGCCAGCAGCTTGGGGACAGGGTTAGGCAATCAGCCCCAGCATTTT. V gene TRBV5-6 combines with J gene TRBJ1-5; TRBD1 aligns across 8 bases. The V segment lost 0 bases and the J segment 2 bases; nucleotides outside the gene matches: 4. Germline V gene sequence: CDR1 SGHDT, CDR2 YYEEEE. CDR3 length: 16 residues.